These 23 T cell receptor beta chains share one sample of origin, sequenced in a study of T cell changes during pregnancy in multiple sclerosis. Repertoires were generated with immunoSEQ multiplex PCR, while TCRdb's copy carries only in-frame clones and drops some. The table lists some 60,000 clones, 70% to 90% of them singletons. Sequenced here: peripheral blood, sampled after pregnancy. The receptors come from a female donor with multiple sclerosis, enrolled in a pregnancy study.

This sequence joins TRBV19 and TRBJ2-5; possibly TRBD2 for D (6 bases). Between the trimmed V and J ends, which lost 6 bases and 2 bases, there was a span of 16 bases. This CDR3 has 15 amino acids. Germline loops: CDR1 LNHDA, CDR2 SQIVND (reference sequence). The CDR3 spells CASRTKDGLQETQYF. The CDR3, as DNA: TGTGCCAGTAGAACCAAGGACGGACTACAAGAGACCCAGTACTTC.

The rearrangement uses TRBV15 and TRBJ1-2; D remains unclear. Germline V gene lookup returns CDR1 LNHNV and CDR2 YYDKDF (reference sequence). V gave up 3 bases and J gave up 5 bases, with 16 bases separating them. The CDR3 is 15 residues long. Here the CDR3 DNA reads TGTGCCACCAGCAGTGTTGGAGGGCGTCGTTATGGCTACACCTTC. Translated: CATSSVGGRRYGYTF.

About this clone: Germline and junction disagree at one end, which may indicate a read error. The chain combines TRBV10-2 with TRBJ1-5, with D maybe TRBD1 (5 bases). There are 14 residues in the CDR3. Germline-derived CDR1 and CDR2 are WSHSY and SAAADI. This CDR3 reads CAGRRGGPNQPQHF. The CDR3 DNA sequence: TGCGCCGGCAGGCGGGGGGGACCCAATCAGCCCCAGCATTTT.

The V call is TRBV7-8, the J call TRBJ2-3, with 8 bases lining up with TRBD2. The V segment lost 7 bases and the J segment 6 bases; nucleotides outside the gene matches: 15. The CDR3 is 16 residues long. Germline CDR1 and CDR2: SGHVS and FQNEAQ. Here the CDR3 DNA reads TGTGCCAGCAAACCTCAGCCGGGGGGGCCCGCCGATACGCAGTATTTT. Its protein product is CASKPQPGGPADTQYF.

The V and J genes are TRBV19 and TRBJ1-1; 7 nucleotides line up with TRBD1. The CDR3 runs to 13 residues. The trim removed 7 bases at V and 4 bases at J, leaving 6 bases unmatched. Germline V gives CDR1 LNHDA, CDR2 SQIVND (reference sequence). The CDR3 protein is CASTRDRTTEAFF. The DNA of the CDR3 is TGTGCCAGTACCCGGGACAGAACCACTGAAGCTTTCTTT.

Only one count was recorded for this clone. The chain carries TRBV4-2 and TRBJ2-1, with TRBD1 matching over 10 bases. CDR1 and CDR2 from the germline V gene are LGHNA and YNFKEQ. Trimming took 6 bases from V and 9 from J; bases not matched to a gene: 8. The CDR3 sequence is 14 residues long. The CDR3 bases are TGTGCCAGCAGGTCAGGACAGGGGGAAAGTGAGCAGTTCTTC. Residues: CASRSGQGESEQFF.

The chain combines TRBV7-8 with TRBJ2-3; the D is unclear. The CDR3 is made up of 12 amino acids. CDR1 and CDR2 (germline): SGHVS, FQNEAQ. V lost 6 bases and J 1 base, leaving 5 bases between the germline ends. The CDR3 DNA reads as TGTGCCAGCAGTCGGGGCACAGATACGCAGTATTTT. The encoded protein is CASSRGTDTQYF.

The CDR3 DNA reads TGTGCCACCTCCGGGGCCTACGAGCAGTACTTC. This translates into CATSGAYEQYF. The chain carries TRBV2 and TRBJ2-7; D is possibly TRBD2 (5 bases). This CDR3 is 11 amino acids long. The germline gives CDR1 SNHLY, CDR2 FYNNEI. V lost 10 bases to trimming and J lost 2 bases, with 9 bases between them.

This chain uses TRBV9 with TRBJ1-6; D unresolved. V lost 0 bases and J lost 10, with 14 bases in between. Germline V gene sequence: CDR1 SGDLS, CDR2 YYNGEE. The CDR3 contains 15 residues. The CDR3 nucleotides read TGTGCCAGCAGCGTAGCTGCTGGAGGGCGCTCACCCCTCCACTTT. The encoded protein is CASSVAAGGRSPLHF. Drawing the rest from reference TRBV9 and TRBJ1-6, the complete variable domain is DSGVTQTPKHLITATGQRVTLRCSPRSGDLSVYWYQQSLDQGLQFLIQYYNGEERAKGNILERFSAQQFPDLHSELNLSSLELGDSALYFCASSVAAGGRSPLHFGNGTRLTVT.

The chain is built from TRBV5-6 and TRBJ1-2; D is unresolved. There are 13 residues in the CDR3. Germline CDR1 reads SGHDT; CDR2 reads YYEEEE. V was cut by 3 bases and J by 8 bases, with 14 bases left in between. This chain's CDR3 is CASSSRTPAGYTF. As DNA, the CDR3 is TGTGCCAGCAGCTCCAGGACTCCGGCGGGCTACACCTTC.

This chain links TRBV10-1 with TRBJ2-1; D is ambiguous. The CDR3 consists of 14 residues. Trimming stripped 2 bases from V and 2 bases from J, with 7 bases between. From germline, CDR1 is WNHNN and CDR2 SYGVQD (reference sequence). CDR3 nucleotides: TGCGCCAGCAGTGAGCTGGGCCCCTACAATGAGCAGTTCTTC. This sequence encodes CASSELGPYNEQFF.

The CDR3: CASSFPQGPSYEQYF. As DNA, the CDR3 is TGCGCCAGCAGCTTCCCTCAGGGGCCCTCCTACGAGCAGTACTTC. The V gene is TRBV5-1, the J gene TRBJ2-7; D may be TRBD1 (6 bases). Germline CDR1 and CDR2: SGHRS and YFSETQ. The CDR3 spans 15 residues. V was trimmed by 2 bases and J by 0 bases, leaving 12 bases between them.

With regard to this clone: A junction boundary mismatches the germline segment, possibly from a read error. This chain joins TRBV4-2 and TRBJ2-1; a possible D gene is TRBD2 (5 bases). From germline, CDR1 is LGHNA and CDR2 YNFKEQ. The CDR3 runs 16 residues. This chain's CDR3 is CASSQVGLGSDNEQFF. The CDR3 DNA is TGTGCCAGCAGCCAGGTAGGACTTGGCTCCGACAATGAGCAGTTCTTC.

This chain connects TRBV4-1 to TRBJ2-2; 10 bases line up with TRBD1. Germline CDR1 and CDR2: MGHRA and YSYEKL. The ends lost 4 bases at V and 6 bases at J; junction bases unmatched: 5. The CDR3 is 15 amino acids. The CDR3 here is CASSLQTGGSGELFF. DNA of the CDR3: TGCGCCAGCAGCCTCCAGACAGGGGGCTCCGGGGAGCTGTTTTTT.

The rearrangement uses TRBV9 and TRBJ2-1; TRBD2 agrees at 7 bases. This CDR3 spans 15 amino acids. Trimming took 0 bases from V and 3 from J; bases not matched to a gene: 3. Looked up from germline, CDR1 is SGDLS and CDR2 is YYNGEE. CDR3 region: CASSVGGGGYNEQFF. In DNA, the CDR3 is TGTGCCAGCAGCGTAGGCGGGGGAGGCTACAATGAGCAGTTCTTC.

The chain joins TRBV7-8 to TRBJ2-3; D gene ambiguous. Germline loops: CDR1 SGHVS, CDR2 FQNEAQ. V was shortened by 5 bases and J by 2 bases, with 14 bases between the two germline ends. The CDR3 has 15 amino acids. The CDR3 DNA reads TGTGCCAGCAGCCCCTTGGGCACCAACACAGATACGCAGTATTTT. Protein: CASSPLGTNTDTQYF.

This clone was seen a single time. The chain recombines TRBV28 with TRBJ2-7, with a tentative D call TRBD2 (6 bases). The CDR3 length is 13 residues. CDR1 is MDHEN, CDR2 SYDVKM, per germline. Trimming shortened V by 4 bases and J by 3 bases, and 10 bases separated the two germline ends. The chain's CDR3 is CASSYTSYYEQYF. In DNA form, the CDR3 reads TGTGCCAGCAGTTATACTAGCTACTACGAGCAGTACTTC.

This chain connects TRBV9 to TRBJ2-1; 10 bases are shared with TRBD2. The germline V gene has CDR1 SGDLS and CDR2 YYNGEE. The CDR3 has 18 amino acids. The V and J ends lost 2 bases and 4 bases, in that order; junction bases with no gene match: 12. The CDR3 DNA reads as TGTGCCAGCAGCGTTTCCCTTACGACTAGCGGGCGTTACAATGAGCAGTTCTTC. As protein: CASSVSLTTSGRYNEQFF.

This sequence joins TRBV4-1 and TRBJ2-5, with a weak D call TRBD1 (5 bases). The V and J ends lost 4 bases and 2 bases respectively, with 11 bases between them. Looked up from germline, CDR1 is MGHRA and CDR2 is YSYEKL. CDR3 length: 14 residues. CDR3 loop: CASSLPTDQETQYF. In DNA, the CDR3 is TGCGCCAGCAGCCTTCCGACAGATCAAGAGACCCAGTACTTC.

V and J are TRBV16 and TRBJ1-2; D remains unclear. The CDR3 loop spans 13 amino acids. CDR1 is KGHSY and CDR2 is FQNENV in the germline V gene. The ends were cut back, 0 bases at V and 5 bases at J, with 7 bases in the middle. CDR3 residues: CASSQSSRYGYTF. DNA for the CDR3: TGTGCCAGCAGCCAATCATCCCGGTATGGCTACACCTTC.

The chain uses TRBV7-2 and TRBJ1-5; 11 bases align to TRBD1. The germline V gene encodes CDR1 SGHTA and CDR2 FQGNSA. J was trimmed by 7 bases and V by 7 bases; bases with no gene match: 9. The CDR3 runs to 15 residues. The CDR3 region has the DNA TGTGCCAGCAACCGGGACAGGGGGTTTGGACAGCCCCAGCATTTT. Encoded protein: CASNRDRGFGQPQHF.

The chain employs TRBV6-6 and TRBJ1-1, with TRBD1 matching 7 bases. The germline V gene encodes CDR1 MNHNY and CDR2 SVGAGI (reference sequence). V shed 5 bases and J 1 base; nucleotides not matched to a gene: 7. This CDR3 is built from 15 residues. CDR3 region: CASSQTGARNTEAFF. The CDR3 DNA is TGTGCCAGCAGTCAAACAGGGGCCAGGAACACTGAAGCTTTCTTT.

V usage is TRBV18 and J usage is TRBJ1-5; TRBD1 matches 8 bases. Trimming cost V 6 bases and J 5 bases; bases outside gene matches: 6. The CDR3 runs to 14 residues. Germline CDR1 is KGHSH and CDR2 is LQKENI. Here the CDR3 reads CASSHRDRYQPQHF. CDR3 bases: TGTGCCAGCTCGCACCGGGACAGGTATCAGCCCCAGCATTTT.